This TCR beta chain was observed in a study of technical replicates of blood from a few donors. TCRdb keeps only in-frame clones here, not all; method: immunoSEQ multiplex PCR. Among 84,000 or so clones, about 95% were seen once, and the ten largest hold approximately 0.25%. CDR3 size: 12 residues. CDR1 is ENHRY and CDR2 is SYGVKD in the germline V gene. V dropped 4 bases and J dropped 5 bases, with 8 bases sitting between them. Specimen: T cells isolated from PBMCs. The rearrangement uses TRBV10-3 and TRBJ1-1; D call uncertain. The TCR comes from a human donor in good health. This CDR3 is CAISVSGTEAFF. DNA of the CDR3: TGTGCCATCAGTGTTTCGGGGACTGAAGCTTTCTTT.